Listed below are T cell receptor beta chains from one sample, sequenced in a study of T cell responses to AZD1222 COVID-19 vaccine. Here immunoSEQ multiplex PCR was the method, and the copy in TCRdb shows in-frame clones only, minus some. The sample lists around 200,000 clones, under 95% occurring once. Here the sequenced sample was peripheral blood, taken 28 days after the second AZD1222 dose. These receptors were taken from an adult who received the AZD1222 COVID-19 vaccine. CDR3s include the opening cysteine and the closing phenylalanine or tryptophan. A D gene is named only where the DNA matches it firmly. Clone size is stated in some rows and not others, as once, few, many or a class when expanded.

CASGGETQYF	TGTGCCAGCGGCGGAGAGACCCAGTACTTC	TRBV11-3	.	TRBJ2-5	.
CSASVSTDTQYF	TGCAGTGCTAGTGTCAGCACAGATACGCAGTATTTT	TRBV20-1	.	TRBJ2-3	.
CASSFGAASRAFF	TGTGCCAGCAGTTTTGGGGCGGCGTCGCGGGCTTTCTTT	TRBV12-3/TRBV12-4	.	TRBJ1-1	.
CASSVEGQVGQPQHF	TGTGCCAGCAGCGTAGAGGGGCAGGTCGGTCAGCCCCAGCATTTT	TRBV9	.	TRBJ1-5	.
CASSRQGWGETQYF	TGTGCCAGCAGCCGCCAGGGGTGGGGAGAGACCCAGTACTTC	TRBV3-1/TRBV3-2	.	TRBJ2-5	.
CASSFGLQGANEQFF	TGTGCCAGCAGCTTCGGGTTACAGGGAGCCAATGAGCAGTTCTTC	TRBV7-8	.	TRBJ2-1	.
CASSLGEKLFF	TGTGCCAGCAGTTTAGGTGAAAAACTGTTTTTT	TRBV12-3/TRBV12-4	.	TRBJ1-4	.
CASSTLGLRTGELFF	TGTGCCAGCAGCACCTTGGGACTACGCACCGGGGAGCTGTTTTTT	TRBV11-2	.	TRBJ2-2	TRBD2
CASSQDKKHMNTEAFF	TGTGCCAGCAGCCAAGACAAGAAGCACATGAACACTGAAGCTTTCTTT	TRBV14	.	TRBJ1-1	.
CASSKVPRGSPNGYTF	TGTGCCAGCAGCAAAGTCCCCAGGGGCTCTCCCAATGGCTACACCTTC	TRBV11-1	.	TRBJ1-2	.
CASSFSLREGRYEQYF	TGTGCCAGCAGTTTCTCTCTTCGGGAGGGCCGGTACGAGCAGTACTTC	TRBV28	.	TRBJ2-7	TRBD2
CASSLDPGMDIQYF	TGTGCCAGCAGCTTAGACCCGGGAATGGACATTCAGTACTTC	TRBV7-9	.	TRBJ2-4	.
CASSPPSQGIHEQYF	TGTGCCAGCTCACCACCCTCACAGGGAATCCACGAGCAGTACTTC	TRBV18	.	TRBJ2-7	.
CASTRGTSTDTQYF	TGTGCCAGTACGAGGGGGACTAGCACAGATACGCAGTATTTT	TRBV19	.	TRBJ2-3	.
CASSYMDSSYEQYF	TGTGCCAGCAGTTATATGGACAGTTCCTACGAGCAGTACTTC	TRBV6-1	once	TRBJ2-7	.
CASTQGGLRQPQHF	TGTGCCAGCACGCAGGGGGGATTGCGGCAGCCCCAGCATTTT	TRBV19	.	TRBJ1-5	TRBD1
CASGGGGTMNTEAFF	TGTGCTAGTGGAGGAGGGGGAACCATGAACACTGAAGCTTTCTTT	TRBV12-5	.	TRBJ1-1	.
CASSPPTSDWDNEQFF	TGCGCCAGCAGCCCCCCGACTTCGGATTGGGACAATGAGCAGTTCTTC	TRBV4-1	.	TRBJ2-1	.
CASSATARGTDEQFF	TGTGCCAGCAGCGCGACCGCTAGGGGTACCGATGAGCAGTTCTTC	TRBV9	.	TRBJ2-1	.
CSVEDSRGEYYEQYF	TGCAGCGTTGAAGATTCGAGAGGAGAGTACTACGAGCAGTACTTC	TRBV29-1	.	TRBJ2-7	.